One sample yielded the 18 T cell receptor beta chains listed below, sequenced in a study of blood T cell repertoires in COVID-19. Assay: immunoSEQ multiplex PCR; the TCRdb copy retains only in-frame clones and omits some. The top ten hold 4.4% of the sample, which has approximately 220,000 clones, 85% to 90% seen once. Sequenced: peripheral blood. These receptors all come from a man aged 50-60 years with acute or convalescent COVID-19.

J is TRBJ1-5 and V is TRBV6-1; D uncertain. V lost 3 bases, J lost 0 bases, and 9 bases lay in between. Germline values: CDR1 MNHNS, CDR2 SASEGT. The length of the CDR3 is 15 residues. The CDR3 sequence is CASSELWSSNQPQHF. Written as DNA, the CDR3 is TGTGCCAGCAGTGAGCTCTGGAGTAGCAATCAGCCCCAGCATTTT.

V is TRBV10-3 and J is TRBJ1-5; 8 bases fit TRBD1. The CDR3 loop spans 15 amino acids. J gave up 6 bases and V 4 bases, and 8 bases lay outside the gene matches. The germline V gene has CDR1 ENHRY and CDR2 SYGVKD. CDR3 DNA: TGTGCCATCAGTGCGAGCGCAGGGGGCCTTCAGCCCCAGCATTTT. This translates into CAISASAGGLQPQHF.

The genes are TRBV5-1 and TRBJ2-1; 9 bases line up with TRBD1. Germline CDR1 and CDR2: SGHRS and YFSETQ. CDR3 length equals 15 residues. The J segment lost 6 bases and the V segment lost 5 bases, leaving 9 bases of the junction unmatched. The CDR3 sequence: CASRSRDRAGNEQFF. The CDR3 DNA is TGCGCCAGCAGATCCCGGGACAGGGCTGGCAATGAGCAGTTCTTC.

CDR3 in DNA: TGCGCCAGCAGCTTGGCCAGGCTAGCGGGGGGGGCGCAGTTCTTC. This gives the protein CASSLARLAGGAQFF. The J gene is TRBJ2-1, the V gene TRBV5-1; 12 bases agree with TRBD2. The germline CDR1 and CDR2 sequences are SGHRS and YFSETQ. The CDR3 loop spans 15 amino acids. Losses at the gene ends were 0 bases for V and 12 bases for J; bases not matched to a gene: 7.

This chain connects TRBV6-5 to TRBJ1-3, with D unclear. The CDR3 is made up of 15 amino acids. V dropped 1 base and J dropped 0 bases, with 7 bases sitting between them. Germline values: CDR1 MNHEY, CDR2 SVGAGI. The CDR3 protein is CASSYFARSGNTIYF. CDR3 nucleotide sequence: TGTGCCAGCAGTTACTTTGCGCGCTCTGGAAACACCATATATTTT.

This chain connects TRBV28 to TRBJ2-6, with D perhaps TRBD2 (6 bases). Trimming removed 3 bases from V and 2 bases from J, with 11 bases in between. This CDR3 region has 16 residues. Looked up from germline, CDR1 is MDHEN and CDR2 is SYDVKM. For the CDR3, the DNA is TGTGCCAGCAGTTTTGTCAGGGAGGCTGGGGCCAACGTCCTGACTTTC. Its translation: CASSFVREAGANVLTF.

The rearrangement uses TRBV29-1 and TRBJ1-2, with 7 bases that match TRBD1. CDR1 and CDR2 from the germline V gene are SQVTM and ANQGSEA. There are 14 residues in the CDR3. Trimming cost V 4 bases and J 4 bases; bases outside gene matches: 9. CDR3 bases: TGCAGCGTTGGGAAACAGGGGCTCTCCTATGGCTACACCTTC. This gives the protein CSVGKQGLSYGYTF.

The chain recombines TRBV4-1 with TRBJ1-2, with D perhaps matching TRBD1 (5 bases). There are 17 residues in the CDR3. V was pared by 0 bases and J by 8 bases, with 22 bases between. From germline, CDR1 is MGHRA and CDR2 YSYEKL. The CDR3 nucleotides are TGCGCCAGCAGCCAAGATCCCCAGGGTAGGTTAACCCGCGGCTACACCTTC. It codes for CASSQDPQGRLTRGYTF.

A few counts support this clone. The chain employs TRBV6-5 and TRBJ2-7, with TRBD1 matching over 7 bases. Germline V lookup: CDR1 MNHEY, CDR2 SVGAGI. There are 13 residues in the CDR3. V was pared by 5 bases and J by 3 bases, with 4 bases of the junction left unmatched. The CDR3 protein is CASSPGTVYEQYF. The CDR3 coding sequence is TGTGCCAGCAGTCCGGGGACAGTCTACGAGCAGTACTTC.

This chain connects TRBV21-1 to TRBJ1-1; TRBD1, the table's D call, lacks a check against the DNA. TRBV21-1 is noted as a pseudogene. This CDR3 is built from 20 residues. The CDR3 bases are TGTGCCAGCAGCAATAACTCTGGTATCGGACAGCCCTTCATGAACACTGAAGCTTTCTTT. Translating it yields CASSNNSGIGQPFMNTEAFF.

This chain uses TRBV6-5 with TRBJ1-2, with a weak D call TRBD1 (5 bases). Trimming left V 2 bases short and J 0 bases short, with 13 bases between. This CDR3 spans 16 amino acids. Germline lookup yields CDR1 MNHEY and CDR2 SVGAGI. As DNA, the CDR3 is TGTGCCAGCAGTTACACAGGCCAATCCACTAACTATGGCTACACCTTC. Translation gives CASSYTGQSTNYGYTF.

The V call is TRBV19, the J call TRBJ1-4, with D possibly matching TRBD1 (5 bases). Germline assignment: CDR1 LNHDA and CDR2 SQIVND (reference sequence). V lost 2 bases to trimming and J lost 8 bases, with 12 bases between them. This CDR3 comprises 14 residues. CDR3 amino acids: CASSIRREGEKLFF. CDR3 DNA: TGTGCCAGTAGTATACGCAGGGAAGGGGAAAAACTGTTTTTT.

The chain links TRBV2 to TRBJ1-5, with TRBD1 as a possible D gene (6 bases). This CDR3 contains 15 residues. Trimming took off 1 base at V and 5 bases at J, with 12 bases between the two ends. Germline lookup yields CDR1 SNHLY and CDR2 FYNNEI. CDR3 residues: CASSEGTGGYQPQHF. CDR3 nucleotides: TGTGCCAGCAGTGAAGGGACGGGGGGCTATCAGCCCCAGCATTTT.

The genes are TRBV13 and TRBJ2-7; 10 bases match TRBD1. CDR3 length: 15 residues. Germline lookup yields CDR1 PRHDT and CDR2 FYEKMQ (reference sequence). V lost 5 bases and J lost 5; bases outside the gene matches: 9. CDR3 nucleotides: TGTGCCAGCAGCCGGGCGGGACAGGGGATCCACGAGCAGTACTTC. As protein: CASSRAGQGIHEQYF.

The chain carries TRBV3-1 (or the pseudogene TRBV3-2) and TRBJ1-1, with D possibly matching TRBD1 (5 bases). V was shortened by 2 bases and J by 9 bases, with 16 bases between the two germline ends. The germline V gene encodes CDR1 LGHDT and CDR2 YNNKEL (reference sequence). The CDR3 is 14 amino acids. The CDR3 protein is CASSQLVQGTQAFF. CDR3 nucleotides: TGTGCCAGCAGCCAACTCGTTCAGGGTACTCAAGCTTTCTTT.

The CDR3 nucleotides are TGTGCCTGGAGTCGGGCAGGGGGATACAATCAGCCCCAGCATTTT. Its protein product is CAWSRAGGYNQPQHF. V and J are TRBV30 and TRBJ1-5, with 7 nucleotides matching TRBD1. The trim removed 2 bases at V and 3 bases at J, leaving 7 bases unmatched. This CDR3 contains 15 residues. Germline loops: CDR1 GTSNPN, CDR2 SVGIG (reference sequence).

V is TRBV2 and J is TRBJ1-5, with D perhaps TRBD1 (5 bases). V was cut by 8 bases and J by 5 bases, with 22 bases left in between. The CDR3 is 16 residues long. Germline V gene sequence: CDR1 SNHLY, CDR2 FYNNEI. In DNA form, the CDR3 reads TGTGCCAGCGGCACCTCGGGGGGAGGGTTTTATCAGCCCCAGCATTTT. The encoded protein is CASGTSGGGFYQPQHF.

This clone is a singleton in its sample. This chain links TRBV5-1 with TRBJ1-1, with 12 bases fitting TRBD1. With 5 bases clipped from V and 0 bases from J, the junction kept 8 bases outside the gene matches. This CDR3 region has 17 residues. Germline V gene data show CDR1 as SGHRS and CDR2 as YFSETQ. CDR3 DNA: TGCGCCAGCAGACTCGGGACAGGGGGCACCCTGAACACTGAAGCTTTCTTT. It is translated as CASRLGTGGTLNTEAFF.